This is a list of T cell receptor beta chains from one sample in a study of T cell responses to AZD1222 COVID-19 vaccine. TCRdb's table, derived via immunoSEQ multiplex PCR, lists solely in-frame clones and lacks some. The data hold roughly 69,000 clones, with 75% to 85% observed a single time. Sequences were derived from peripheral blood, sampled 28 days after the second AZD1222 dose. These receptor sequences come from an adult who received the AZD1222 COVID-19 vaccine. The CDR3 runs from the conserved cysteine through the conserved F or W. A D gene is named only where the DNA matches it firmly. Rows may omit the clone size; those that give it use once, few, many or a size class.

v_call	clone_size	j_call	d_call	cdr3_aa	cdr3_nt
TRBV6-5	once	TRBJ1-1	-	CASIPLGRFTEAFF	TGTGCCAGCATCCCTCTGGGGCGGTTCACTGAAGCTTTCTTT
TRBV5-1	-	TRBJ2-7	TRBD1	CASSLGDRATYEQYF	TGCGCCAGCAGCTTGGGGGACAGGGCGACCTACGAGCAGTACTTC
TRBV27	-	TRBJ1-6	-	CARSVGNSPLHF	TGTGCCCGCAGCGTTGGTAATTCACCCCTCCACTTT
TRBV5-1	-	TRBJ2-3	-	CASSFLTFGTNTDTQYF	TGCGCCAGCAGCTTCCTGACATTCGGGACAAACACAGATACGCAGTATTTT
TRBV2	few	TRBJ1-6	-	CASKLTVVNYNSPLHF	TGTGCCAGCAAGTTAACGGTCGTTAATTATAATTCACCCCTCCACTTT
TRBV9	-	TRBJ1-4	TRBD1	CASSSRTGGYATNEKLFF	TGTGCCAGCAGCTCGAGGACAGGGGGCTATGCAACTAATGAAAAACTGTTTTTT
TRBV19	-	TRBJ1-2	TRBD1	CASINPPGQGKDYTF	TGTGCCAGTATTAACCCTCCGGGACAGGGAAAGGATTACACCTTC
TRBV12-5	-	TRBJ1-4	-	CASGLANHMQGLNEKLFF	TGTGCTAGTGGTTTGGCCAATCATATGCAGGGATTAAATGAAAAACTGTTTTTT
TRBV12-3/TRBV12-4	-	TRBJ2-7	-	CASSMVSGGEQYF	TGTGCCAGCAGTATGGTGTCTGGGGGCGAGCAGTACTTC
TRBV21-1	-	TRBJ1-2	-	CASSPQYGYTF	TGTGCCAGCAGCCCACAGTATGGCTACACCTTC
TRBV11-3	few	TRBJ2-2	TRBD1	CASSFDRGATGELFF	TGTGCCAGCAGCTTCGACAGGGGTGCGACCGGGGAGCTGTTTTTT
TRBV7-9	-	TRBJ2-1	TRBD2	CASRISGGSSYNEQFF	TGTGCCAGCAGAATTAGCGGGGGGAGCTCCTACAATGAGCAGTTCTTC
TRBV11-2	-	TRBJ1-4	TRBD1	CASSLGTGGGNEKLFF	TGTGCCAGCAGCTTAGGGACAGGGGGCGGGAATGAAAAACTGTTTTTT
TRBV19	-	TRBJ1-2	-	CASSFGTVDNYGYTF	TGTGCCAGTAGTTTCGGGACGGTTGATAACTATGGCTACACCTTC
TRBV7-2	-	TRBJ1-2	TRBD1	CASSPPGTAYGYTF	TGTGCCAGCAGTCCCCCTGGGACAGCTTATGGCTACACCTTC
TRBV19	-	TRBJ1-6	TRBD1	CASQLTGGNSPLHF	TGTGCCAGTCAACTTACAGGGGGGAATTCACCCCTCCACTTT
TRBV6-5	-	TRBJ1-5	-	CASRSEGPGQPQHF	TGTGCCAGCAGATCAGAGGGGCCAGGTCAGCCCCAGCATTTT